The rows below give T cell receptor beta chains drawn from one sample of a study of cytomegalovirus exposure and HLA in healthy donors. The table came from immunoSEQ multiplex PCR; TCRdb's copy has only in-frame clones and leaves some out. In the table there are around 120,000 clones, around 77% of which are singletons. Sequencing was done on a sample of PBMCs. These receptors all stem from a man aged 50-59 years in good health and CMV-seropositive. CDR3s include the opening cysteine and the closing phenylalanine or tryptophan. The D gene is left open where the match is weak. Clone size appears in some rows only: once, few, many, or a class for an expanded clone.

clone_size d_call j_call v_call cdr3_aa cdr3_nt
few . TRBJ2-7 TRBV10-3 CAIWSGERYEQYF TGTGCCATTTGGTCGGGGGAACGGTACGAGCAGTACTTC
. . TRBJ1-3 TRBV7-8 CASSSGPGGVEGNTIYF TGTGCCAGCAGCTCCGGCCCTGGGGGGGTCGAGGGAAACACCATATATTTT
. . TRBJ2-2 TRBV7-9 CASSLAMWLAGSNTGELFF TGTGCCAGCAGCTTAGCGATGTGGTTGGCAGGGTCGAACACCGGGGAGCTGTTTTTT
. . TRBJ2-5 TRBV10-3 CAISESQVGQETQYF TGTGCCATCAGTGAGTCGCAGGTTGGACAAGAGACCCAGTACTTC
. . TRBJ2-5 TRBV7-2 CASSFGETQYF TGTGCCAGCAGCTTCGGGGAGACCCAGTACTTC
. TRBD2 TRBJ2-2 TRBV7-9 CASSHLGAGVGTGELFF TGTGCCAGCAGCCACCTAGGAGCGGGAGTGGGCACCGGGGAGCTGTTTTTT
. . TRBJ2-7 TRBV15 CATSRAGPTYEQYF TGTGCCACCAGCAGAGCAGGTCCGACCTACGAGCAGTACTTC
once . TRBJ2-2 TRBV29-1 CSVERAGDDTGELFF TGCAGCGTTGAACGGGCAGGGGACGACACCGGGGAGCTGTTTTTT
few . TRBJ2-7 TRBV5-1 CASSLALDSYEQYF TGCGCCAGCAGCTTGGCGTTAGACTCCTACGAGCAGTACTTC
. TRBD1 TRBJ1-1 TRBV28 CASSPTGELMNTEAFF TGTGCCAGCAGTCCGACAGGGGAATTGATGAACACTGAAGCTTTCTTT
. TRBD2 TRBJ2-1 TRBV5-1 CASSLGSGGVPSYNEQFF TGCGCCAGCAGCTTGGGTAGCGGGGGGGTCCCCTCCTACAATGAGCAGTTCTTC
few . TRBJ1-1 TRBV4-3 CASSRGETEAFF TGCGCCAGCAGCCGGGGGGAAACTGAAGCTTTCTTT
. TRBD1 TRBJ2-3 TRBV19 CASRIQGSSTDTQYF TGTGCCAGTAGGATACAGGGGTCTAGCACAGATACGCAGTATTTT
. . TRBJ1-3 TRBV5-1 CASSLARLGGMNTIYF TGCGCCAGCAGCTTGGCCAGACTGGGCGGGATGAACACCATATATTTT
few . TRBJ1-5 TRBV19 CASSQTGTLVQPQHF TGTGCCAGTAGTCAAACCGGGACTTTGGTCCAGCCCCAGCATTTT
. . TRBJ2-3 TRBV28 CASYTGGVDTQYF TGTGCCAGCTATACAGGCGGGGTAGATACGCAGTATTTT
. . TRBJ1-2 TRBV6-1 CASIPAGTMNYGYTF TGTGCCAGCATTCCCGCCGGGACAATGAACTATGGCTACACCTTC
. TRBD2 TRBJ2-7 TRBV6-4 CATRGDEQYF TGTGCCACTCGGGGGGACGAGCAGTACTTC
. . TRBJ2-5 TRBV4-1 CASSRPGQETQYF TGCGCCAGCAGCCGGCCGGGACAAGAGACCCAGTACTTC
. TRBD2 TRBJ2-3 TRBV27 CASSLVGGTDTQYF TGTGCCAGCAGCCTGGTGGGGGGGACAGATACGCAGTATTTT
. . TRBJ2-1 TRBV7-2 CASSSTDREVVNEQFF TGTGCCAGCAGCTCAACGGACAGAGAGGTAGTCAATGAGCAGTTCTTC
few . TRBJ2-7 TRBV4-3 CASSQGRAPTYEQYF TGCGCCAGCAGCCAGGGCAGGGCCCCCACCTACGAGCAGTACTTC
. . TRBJ2-7 TRBV27 CASSLSSYEQYF TGTGCCAGCAGTCTCTCCTCCTACGAGCAGTACTTC
. TRBD2 TRBJ2-5 TRBV5-6 CASSLELAGGDLQETQYF TGTGCCAGCAGCTTGGAATTAGCGGGGGGGGACCTCCAAGAGACCCAGTACTTC
. . TRBJ2-7 TRBV4-1 CASSQGEAGVTYEQYF TGCGCCAGCAGCCAAGGCGAGGCAGGGGTAACCTACGAGCAGTACTTC
. TRBD1 TRBJ1-1 TRBV5-1 CASSSGQGLNTEAFF TGCGCCAGCAGCTCGGGACAGGGGTTGAACACTGAAGCTTTCTTT
. . TRBJ1-2 TRBV11-2 CASSLVQGNGYTF TGTGCCAGCAGCTTAGTCCAGGGGAATGGCTACACCTTC
once TRBD1 TRBJ1-2 TRBV7-9 CASSARDRLRAVDGYTF TGTGCCAGCAGCGCCCGGGACAGGCTCCGTGCGGTAGATGGCTACACCTTC
. . TRBJ2-3 TRBV2 CASSEGIGGTDTQYF TGTGCCAGCAGTGAAGGGATAGGGGGCACAGATACGCAGTATTTT
. TRBD1 TRBJ2-7 TRBV12-5 CASGFPGQGNYEQYF TGTGCTAGTGGTTTTCCGGGACAGGGGAATTACGAGCAGTACTTC
. . TRBJ2-3 TRBV6-4 CASSDSNLAADTQYF TGTGCCAGCAGTGACTCCAATTTAGCCGCAGATACGCAGTATTTT
. . TRBJ2-1 TRBV25-1 CASSKGLSSYNEQFF TGTGCCAGCAGTAAGGGACTTAGCTCCTACAATGAGCAGTTCTTC
few TRBD1 TRBJ1-2 TRBV5-4 CASSLGQGFNYGYTF TGTGCCAGCAGCTTGGGACAGGGCTTTAACTATGGCTACACCTTC
. TRBD2 TRBJ2-6 TRBV19 CASSTIIWTSVSSGANVLTF TGTGCCAGTAGTACGATCATCTGGACTAGCGTTAGCTCTGGGGCCAACGTCCTGACTTTC
. . TRBJ2-1 TRBV11-2 CASSLISEQFF TGTGCCAGCAGCTTAATCAGTGAGCAGTTCTTC
. TRBD1 TRBJ2-7 TRBV13 CASSMGQGSGEQYF TGTGCCAGCAGCATGGGACAGGGGTCCGGCGAGCAGTACTTC
. . TRBJ1-1 TRBV7-9 CASSLSAGLNTEAFF TGTGCCAGCAGCCTCTCCGCTGGGCTGAACACTGAAGCTTTCTTT
once . TRBJ1-3 TRBV19 CASSPTGPPGNTIYF TGTGCCAGTAGCCCAACAGGGCCCCCTGGAAACACCATATATTTT
. TRBD1 TRBJ2-2 TRBV7-9 CASSRQGWVNTGELFF TGTGCCAGCAGCCGACAGGGGTGGGTGAACACCGGGGAGCTGTTTTTT
. . TRBJ2-1 TRBV2 CATKPWGGQGNEQFF TGTGCCACCAAACCTTGGGGGGGGCAAGGTAATGAGCAGTTCTTC
. TRBD1 TRBJ2-3 TRBV27 CASSLSPGQGGTDTQYF TGTGCCAGCAGTTTATCGCCTGGACAGGGAGGCACAGATACGCAGTATTTT
. TRBD1 TRBJ2-7 TRBV5-4 CASSQPTGTGGYEQYF TGTGCCAGCAGCCAACCAACCGGGACAGGGGGCTACGAGCAGTACTTC
. TRBD1 TRBJ1-6 TRBV7-9 CASRGYGTGSNSPLHF TGTGCCAGCAGGGGTTACGGGACAGGTAGTAATTCACCCCTCCACTTT
. TRBD1 TRBJ1-2 TRBV27 CASSTPTGGFYGYTF TGTGCCAGCAGTACCCCCACAGGGGGGTTCTATGGCTACACCTTC
. . TRBJ2-7 TRBV5-1 CASSVDRHEQYF TGCGCCAGCAGTGTCGACAGACACGAGCAGTACTTC
. TRBD1 TRBJ2-1 TRBV6-6 CASSRQGLGGYNEQFF TGTGCCAGCAGTCGACAGGGGCTAGGTGGGTACAATGAGCAGTTCTTC
. . TRBJ1-5 TRBV7-2 CASRRGRYSNQPQHF TGTGCCAGCAGAAGGGGGAGATATAGCAATCAGCCCCAGCATTTT
. . TRBJ2-2 TRBV28 CASSSFTSDNTGELFF TGTGCCAGCAGTTCTTTTACTAGTGACAACACCGGGGAGCTGTTTTTT
. . TRBJ1-2 TRBV5-1 CASSLFTGDLGGYTF TGCGCCAGCAGCTTGTTCACGGGGGATCTAGGGGGCTACACCTTC
. . TRBJ2-1 TRBV15 CATSTTRTGLDNEQFF TGTGCCACCAGCACCACTAGAACAGGGCTTGACAATGAGCAGTTCTTC
. . TRBJ1-2 TRBV7-2 CASSLGQQYGYTF TGTGCCAGCAGCTTAGGACAGCAGTATGGCTACACCTTC
. . TRBJ1-1 TRBV7-7 CASSRGTNTEAFF TGTGCCAGCAGCCGGGGGACGAACACTGAAGCTTTCTTT
. TRBD1 TRBJ2-7 TRBV7-9 CASSLYPRQGSYEQYF TGTGCCAGCAGCTTATATCCCCGACAGGGATCCTACGAGCAGTACTTC
. TRBD2 TRBJ2-7 TRBV5-1 CASSLLASGGYEQYF TGCGCCAGCAGCTTGCTAGCTAGCGGGGGCTACGAGCAGTACTTC
. TRBD1 TRBJ1-4 TRBV5-1 CASSSTGTATNEKLFF TGCGCCAGCAGCTCGACAGGGACCGCAACTAATGAAAAACTGTTTTTT
. TRBD2 TRBJ2-3 TRBV27 CASGYRGLNLDTQYF TGTGCCAGCGGTTATCGGGGACTAAATCTAGATACGCAGTATTTT